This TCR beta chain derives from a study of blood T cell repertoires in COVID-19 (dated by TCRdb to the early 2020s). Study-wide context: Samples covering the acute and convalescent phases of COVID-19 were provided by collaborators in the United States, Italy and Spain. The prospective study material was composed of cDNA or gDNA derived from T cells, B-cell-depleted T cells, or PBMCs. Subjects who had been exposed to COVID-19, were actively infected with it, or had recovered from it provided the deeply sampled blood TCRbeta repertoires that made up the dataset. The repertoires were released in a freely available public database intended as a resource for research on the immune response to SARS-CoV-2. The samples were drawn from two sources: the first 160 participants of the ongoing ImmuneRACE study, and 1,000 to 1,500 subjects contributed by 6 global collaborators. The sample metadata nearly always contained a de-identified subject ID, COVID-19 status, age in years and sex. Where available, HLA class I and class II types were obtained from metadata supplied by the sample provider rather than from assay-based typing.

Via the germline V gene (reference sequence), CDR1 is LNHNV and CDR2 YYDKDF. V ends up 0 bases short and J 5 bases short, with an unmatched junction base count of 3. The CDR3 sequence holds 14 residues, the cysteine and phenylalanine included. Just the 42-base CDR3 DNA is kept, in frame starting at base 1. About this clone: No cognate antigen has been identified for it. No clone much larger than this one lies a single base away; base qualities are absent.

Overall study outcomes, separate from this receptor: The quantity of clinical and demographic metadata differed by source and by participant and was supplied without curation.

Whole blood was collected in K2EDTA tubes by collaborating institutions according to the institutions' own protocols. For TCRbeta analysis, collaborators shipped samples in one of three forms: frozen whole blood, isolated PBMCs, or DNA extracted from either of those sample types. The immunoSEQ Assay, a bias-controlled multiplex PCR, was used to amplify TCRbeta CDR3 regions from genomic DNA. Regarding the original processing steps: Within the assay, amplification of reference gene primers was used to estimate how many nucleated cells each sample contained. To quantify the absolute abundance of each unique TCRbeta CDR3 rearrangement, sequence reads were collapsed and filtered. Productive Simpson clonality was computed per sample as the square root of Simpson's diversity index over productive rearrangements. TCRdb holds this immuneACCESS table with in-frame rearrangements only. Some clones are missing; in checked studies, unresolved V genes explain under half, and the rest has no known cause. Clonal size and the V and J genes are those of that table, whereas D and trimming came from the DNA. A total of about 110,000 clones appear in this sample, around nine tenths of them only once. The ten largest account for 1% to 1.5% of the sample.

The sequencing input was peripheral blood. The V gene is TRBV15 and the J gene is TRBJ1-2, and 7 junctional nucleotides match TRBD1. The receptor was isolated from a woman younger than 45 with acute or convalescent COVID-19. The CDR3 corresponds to CATSRDKGAYGYTF. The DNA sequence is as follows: TGTGCCACCAGCAGAGATAAGGGGGCGTATGGCTACACCTTC.